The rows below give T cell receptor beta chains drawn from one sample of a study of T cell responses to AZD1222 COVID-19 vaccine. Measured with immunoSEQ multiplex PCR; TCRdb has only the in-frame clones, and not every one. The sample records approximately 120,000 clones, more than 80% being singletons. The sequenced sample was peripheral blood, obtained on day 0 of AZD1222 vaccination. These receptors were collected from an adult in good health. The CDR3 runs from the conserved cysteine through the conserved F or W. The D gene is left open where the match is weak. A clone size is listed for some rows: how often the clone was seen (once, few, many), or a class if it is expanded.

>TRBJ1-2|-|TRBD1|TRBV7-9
TGTGCCAGCAGCCCCGGACAGGGTAACTATGGCTACACCTTC
CASSPGQGNYGYTF
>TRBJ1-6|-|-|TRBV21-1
TGTGCCAGCAGCAAAGGATTCCTCCCCGAGGGGGCTCGGTGTTCACCCCTCCACTTT
CASSKGFLPEGARCSPLHF
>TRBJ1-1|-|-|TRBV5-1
TGCGCCAGCAGCTTGAACACGAACACTGAAGCTTTCTTT
CASSLNTNTEAFF
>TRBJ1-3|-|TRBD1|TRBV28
TGTGCCAGCAGTTTATACCTGAGGGGGCTGAGCTCTGGAAACACCATATATTTT
CASSLYLRGLSSGNTIYF
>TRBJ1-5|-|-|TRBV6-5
TGTGCCAGCAGGGGAGGGGGAAATCAGCCCCAGCATTTT
CASRGGGNQPQHF
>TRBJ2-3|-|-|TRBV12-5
TGTGCTAGTGGTTTGGGCCCGTCTACGCAGTATTTT
CASGLGPSTQYF
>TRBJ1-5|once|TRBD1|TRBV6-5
TGTGCCACTTCGACAGGGGGACATCAGCCCCAGCATTTT
CATSTGGHQPQHF
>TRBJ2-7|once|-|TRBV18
TGTGCCAGCTCACCACCTGCGGGAACCTACGAGCAGTACTTC
CASSPPAGTYEQYF
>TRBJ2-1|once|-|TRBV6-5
TGTGCCAGCAGTACCGGGACGAGGTCCTACAATGAGCAGTTCTTC
CASSTGTRSYNEQFF
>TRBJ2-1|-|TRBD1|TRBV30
TGTGCTCGCTCCGGGACAGGGGGCGAAAACTACAATGAGCAGTTCTTC
CARSGTGGENYNEQFF
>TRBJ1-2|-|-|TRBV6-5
TGTGCCAGCAGTTACTCATTTAACTATGGCTACACCTTC
CASSYSFNYGYTF
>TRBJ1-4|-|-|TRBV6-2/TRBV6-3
TGTGCCAGCAGTTTATCCCGGCCCGAGGGACTGTTTTTT
CASSLSRPEGLFF
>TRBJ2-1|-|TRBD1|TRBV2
TGTGCCAGCAACAGACAGGGAAACAATGAGCAGTTCTTC
CASNRQGNNEQFF
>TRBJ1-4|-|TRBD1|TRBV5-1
TGCGCCAGCAGCGGGACAGGGCTGGAAAAACTGTTTTTT
CASSGTGLEKLFF
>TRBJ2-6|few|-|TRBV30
TGTGCCTGGGACAGGAGCTCTGGGGCCAACGTCCTGACTTTC
CAWDRSSGANVLTF
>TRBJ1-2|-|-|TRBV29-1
TGCAGCGTTGATAATGGGCGGCAGGGCCTTAGCTATGGCTACACCTTC
CSVDNGRQGLSYGYTF
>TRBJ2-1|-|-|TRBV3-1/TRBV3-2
TGTGCCAGCAGCCAAGAGCCAGGGTCCTACAATGAGCAGTTCTTC
CASSQEPGSYNEQFF
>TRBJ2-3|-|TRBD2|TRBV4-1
TGCGCCAGCAGCCAAGGGACTAGCGGGGGGGCCATAGATACGCAGTATTTT
CASSQGTSGGAIDTQYF
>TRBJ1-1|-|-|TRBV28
TGTGCCAGCAGTTCAAGATACCGCACTGAAGCTTTCTTT
CASSSRYRTEAFF
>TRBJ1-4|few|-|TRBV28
TGTGCCACCTGGAATGGCTTAAGGAAGGAAAAACTGTTTTTT
CATWNGLRKEKLFF
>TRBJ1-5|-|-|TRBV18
TGTGCCAGCTCCCCCCAGGACAATCAGCCCCAGCATTTT
CASSPQDNQPQHF
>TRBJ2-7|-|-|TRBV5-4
TGTGCCAGCAGCTTGGGGGATGGGACCTCCTACGAGCAGTACTTC
CASSLGDGTSYEQYF
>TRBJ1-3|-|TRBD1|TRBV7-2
TGTGCCAGCAGCTTATGGGGACAGACGACATCTGGAAACACCATATATTTT
CASSLWGQTTSGNTIYF
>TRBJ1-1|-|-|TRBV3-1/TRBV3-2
TGTGCCAGCAGCTCTAGCACTGAAGCTTTCTTT
CASSSSTEAFF
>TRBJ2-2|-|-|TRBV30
TGTGCCTGGAGTGTACTAAGGGCCGCCGGGGAGCTGTTTTTT
CAWSVLRAAGELFF
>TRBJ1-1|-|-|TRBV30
TGTGCCTGGACGCACAGGATGGCTGAAGCTTTCTTT
CAWTHRMAEAFF
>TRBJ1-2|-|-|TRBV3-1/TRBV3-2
TGTGCCAGCAGCCAAGAAGGTTACCCTTACTATGGCTACACCTTC
CASSQEGYPYYGYTF